The present T cell receptor beta chain was sequenced within a study of PD-1 blockade in classical Hodgkin lymphoma (dated by TCRdb to the early 2020s). Describing the broader study: Nivolumab dosing was 3 mg/kg intravenously every 2 weeks, continuing until either disease progression or unacceptable toxicity. To define a peripheral blood immune signature of response to PD-1 blockade in classical Hodgkin lymphoma, the study combined TCR beta sequencing with CyTOF. Broad study findings and their caveats: A significant rise by C4D1 was seen in CD4+ but not CD8+ TCR diversity (p=0.0027 vs p=0.16), with the rise being most apparent in complete responders (p=0.02). Trial patients achieving complete response had baseline diversity similar to newly diagnosed patients, whereas partial responders and progressors had significantly lower diversity. The study covered only a single clinical trial cohort, and the causes of the repertoire differences, possibly disease activity or prior therapy, were still not defined. Diversity was lower in patients who began nivolumab less than 1 year after ASCT, so these patients were left out of later analyses to avoid confounding by immune reconstitution. Baseline TCR diversity was reported to be lower in newly diagnosed patients than in healthy donors, and even lower in relapsed/refractory patients.

The germline V end is reduced by 2 bases and the J end by 2 bases; junction bases left unmatched: 2. CDR1 MDHEN and CDR2 SYDVKM were looked up in the germline V gene. The CDR3 sequence holds 15 residues, the cysteine and phenylalanine included. This entry keeps only the CDR3 DNA: 45 bases, framed from base 1. In light of the paper, this sample's time point label describes: cycle 2 day 1 (C2D1) of nivolumab. Every trial patient had relapsed after autologous stem cell transplantation, and cohorts A, B and C differed in prior brentuximab vedotin exposure. The trial cohort was composed of approximately 60 patients with relapsed/refractory classical Hodgkin lymphoma, for whom complete response, partial response or progressive disease was recorded as best overall response. Trial patients were treated with single-agent nivolumab in the multi-cohort phase II CheckMate 205 trial. An independent review committee assessed best overall response using the 2007 International Working Group response criteria. Trial PBMCs were obtained immediately prior to nivolumab initiation (C1D1) and on therapy at cycle 2 day 1 and cycle 4 day 1. Peripheral blood was collected in 8 mL Vacutainer Cell Preparation Tubes, from which PBMCs were isolated by centrifugation and then cryopreserved.

As regards this clone: Its antigen specificity is not known. Base qualities are not recorded, but no much larger clone differs from it by a single base.

Genomic DNA was isolated using the Qiagen DNeasy kit from unsorted PBMCs as well as from negatively selected CD4+ and CD8+ fractions. Using primers that anneal to V and J segments, immunoSEQ multiplex PCR amplified the TCR beta CDR3 regions. A synthetic immune receptor repertoire was used to minimize amplification bias, and any residual bias was removed computationally once sequencing was done. The original pipeline was this. Custom Python scripts were used to quantify repertoire diversity as the Shannon entropy index. Unsorted, CD4+ and CD8+ repertoires were analyzed separately, except for combined analyses in which CD4+ and CD8+ sequences were merged in silico. A clone counted as expanded when the clone's frequency after treatment rose at least 2-fold relative to C1D1, and clones undetected at baseline were given a pseudocount of 0.5. Clones with 0 or 1 copy at C1D1 were classified as singleton clones, and clones with 2 or more copies were classified as non-singleton clones. By matching protein sequences in sorted samples from the same patient, clones expanded in unsorted samples were annotated as CD4+, CD8+ or unknown. Wilcoxon tests were applied to paired samples to test diversity changes from C1D1 to C4D1. Not all clones reach the TCRdb copy of this immuneACCESS table, which keeps in-frame sequences only. Checked studies attribute under half of the gap to unresolved V genes and leave the rest unexplained. That table supplies the V and J calls and clone size; D and trimming were determined from the DNA. This sample holds about 85,000 clones; around 90% were observed only once. Together, the top ten hold under 3% of the sample.

The sequence was collected from a human donor with classical Hodgkin lymphoma. The sequences come from peripheral blood mononuclear cells (PBMCs), collected before the second cycle of nivolumab. The rearrangement joined TRBV28 to TRBJ1-2, and 10 bases in between align with TRBD1. The CDR3 corresponds to CASSLVTGGNYGYTF. In nucleotides, the sequence is TGTGCCAGCAGTTTAGTGACAGGGGGCAACTATGGCTACACCTTC.